This record looks at one T cell receptor (beta chain) sequence and its context. The data were obtained in a study of blood T cell repertoires in COVID-19. The overall study: The United States, Italy and Spain supplied acute and convalescent COVID-19 samples. T cells, B-cell-depleted T cells, or PBMCs supplied cDNA or gDNA.

Authors' analysis steps: The assay estimated nucleated cells by amplifying reference gene primers. Repertoires were generated with immunoSEQ multiplex PCR, while TCRdb's copy carries only in-frame clones and drops some. V, J and clone size are those of that table, while D and trimming were read from the DNA. This sample has 180,000 or so clones, with approximately 85% found just once. CDR3 size: 16 residues. Trimming took 4 bases from V and 2 from J; bases not matched to a gene: 7. Germline CDR1 reads MGHRA; CDR2 reads YSYEKL. Material for sequencing was peripheral blood. The sequence was collected from a human donor with active or convalescent COVID-19. The donor label of this sample is uncertain. The V gene is TRBV4-1, the J gene TRBJ1-2; 10 bases align to TRBD1. The CDR3 sequence: CASSLSWGQGNYGYTF. The CDR3 DNA sequence: TGCGCCAGCAGCCTCTCTTGGGGACAGGGGAACTATGGCTACACCTTC.